The clone carrying this TCR beta chain was seen only a few times. The target antigen is unknown. As every portion of the isolated RNA was reverse transcribed, the sequencing read expressed TCRB transcripts. The protocol was immunoSEQ multiplex PCR, while the TCRdb copy is restricted to in-frame clones and leaves out a portion. The sample carries over 700,000 clones, under 20% recorded once. This record belongs to a study of beta chain features in type 1 diabetes. Study findings and constraints: The naive, central memory and Treg TCRB repertoires looked more alike in patients than they did in healthy donors. High-TCR-expressing cells could be over-represented by cDNA sequencing.

The CDR3 covers 10 residues. This TCR was sampled from a woman between 18 and 30 years old in good health. The rearrangement links TRBV21-1 to TRBJ1-2; TRBD1 reflects the table's D call only, with no check against the DNA. TRBV21-1 is classified as a pseudogene. The sequencing sample was made of naive CD4+ T cells from blood. Here the CDR3 DNA reads TGTCAAACAGCTAACTATGGCTACACCTTC. As protein: CQTANYGYTF.